This section outlines one T cell receptor beta chain sequence together with its context. The antigen is not known. Because the CDR3 is missing its conserved closing phenylalanine or tryptophan, this is likely a read error. The DNA is omitted, as the CDR3 cannot be located on it reliably, and the CDR3 follows TCRdb's listing. Second-dose schedules of about 4 or about 12 weeks were combined. The CDR3 comprises 11 residues, both ends counted. Some clones are missing from TCRdb's copy, which holds only in-frame ones; the method was immunoSEQ multiplex PCR. The data contain 150,000 to 200,000 clones, approximately 90% of them singletons. The record originates from a study of T cell responses to AZD1222 COVID-19 vaccine. Study-wide findings and caveats: Recipients of AZD1222 seropositive at baseline numbered only five or six. The study found Spike-specific TCR breadth and depth rose after two AZD1222 doses.

Here the sequenced sample was peripheral blood, taken 28 days after the second AZD1222 dose. The source is an adult who received the AZD1222 COVID-19 vaccine. The chain recombines TRBV12-3 or TRBV12-4 with TRBJ2-4; the DNA was not used to check the table's D call, TRBD1. This CDR3 is CASRWGTTLSL.